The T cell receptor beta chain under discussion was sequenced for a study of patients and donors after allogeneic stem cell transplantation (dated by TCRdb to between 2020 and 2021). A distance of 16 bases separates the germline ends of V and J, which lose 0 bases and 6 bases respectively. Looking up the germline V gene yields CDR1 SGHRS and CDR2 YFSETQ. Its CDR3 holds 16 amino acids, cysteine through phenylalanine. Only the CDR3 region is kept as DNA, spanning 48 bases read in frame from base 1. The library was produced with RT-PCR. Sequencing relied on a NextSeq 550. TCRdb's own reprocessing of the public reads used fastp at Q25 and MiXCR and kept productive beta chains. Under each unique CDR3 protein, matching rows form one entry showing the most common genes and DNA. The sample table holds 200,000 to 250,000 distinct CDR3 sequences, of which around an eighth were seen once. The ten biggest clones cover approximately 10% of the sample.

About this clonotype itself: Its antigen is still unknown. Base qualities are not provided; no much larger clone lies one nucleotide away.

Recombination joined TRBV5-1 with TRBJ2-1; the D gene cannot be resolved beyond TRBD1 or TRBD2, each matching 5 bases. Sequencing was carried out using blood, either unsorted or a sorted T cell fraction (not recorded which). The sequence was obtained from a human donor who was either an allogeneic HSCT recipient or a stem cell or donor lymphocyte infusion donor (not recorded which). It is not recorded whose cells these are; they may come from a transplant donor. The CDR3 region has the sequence CASSLAGTTSGNEQFF. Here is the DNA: TGCGCCAGCAGCTTGGCTGGGACCACCTCCGGCAATGAGCAGTTCTTC.